The clone carrying this TCR beta chain occurred once. This entry belongs to a study of technical replicates of blood from a handful of donors. The protocol was immunoSEQ multiplex PCR, while the TCRdb copy is restricted to in-frame clones and leaves out a portion. Of roughly 100,000 clones in the sample, about 95% were seen once. V shed 4 bases and J shed 8 bases, with 9 bases lying between them. The CDR3 is 11 amino acids. Germline CDR1 is SGHDT and CDR2 is YYEEEE. The sequencing sample was made of T cells isolated from PBMCs. V and J are TRBV5-6 and TRBJ1-1; D remains ambiguous. The receptor's source is a human donor in good health. The CDR3 coding sequence is TGTGCCAGCAGCCATACAGTAGAAGCTTTCTTT. It specifies CASSHTVEAFF.